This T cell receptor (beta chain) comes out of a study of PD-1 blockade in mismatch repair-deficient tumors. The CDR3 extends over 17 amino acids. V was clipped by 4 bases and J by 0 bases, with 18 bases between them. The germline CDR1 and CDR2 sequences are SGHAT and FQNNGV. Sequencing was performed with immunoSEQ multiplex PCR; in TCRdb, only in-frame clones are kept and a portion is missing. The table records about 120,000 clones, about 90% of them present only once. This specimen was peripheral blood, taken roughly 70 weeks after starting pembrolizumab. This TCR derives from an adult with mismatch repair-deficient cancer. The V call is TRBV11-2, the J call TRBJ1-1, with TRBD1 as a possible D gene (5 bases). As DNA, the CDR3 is TGTGCCAGCAGCTCGCACACAACCAGGGTACTGAACACTGAAGCTTTCTTT. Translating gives CASSSHTTRVLNTEAFF.